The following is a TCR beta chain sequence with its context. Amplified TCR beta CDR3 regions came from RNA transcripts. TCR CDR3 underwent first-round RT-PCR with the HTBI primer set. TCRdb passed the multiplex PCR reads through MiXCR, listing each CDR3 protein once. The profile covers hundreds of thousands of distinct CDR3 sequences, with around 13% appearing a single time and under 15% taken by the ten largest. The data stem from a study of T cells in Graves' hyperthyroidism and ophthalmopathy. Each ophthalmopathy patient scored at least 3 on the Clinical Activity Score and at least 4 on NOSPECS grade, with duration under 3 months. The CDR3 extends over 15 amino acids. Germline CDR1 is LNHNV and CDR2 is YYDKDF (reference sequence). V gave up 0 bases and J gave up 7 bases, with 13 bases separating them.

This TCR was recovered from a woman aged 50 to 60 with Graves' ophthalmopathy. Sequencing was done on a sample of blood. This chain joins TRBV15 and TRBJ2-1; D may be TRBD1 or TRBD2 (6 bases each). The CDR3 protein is CATSREGQGRNEQFF. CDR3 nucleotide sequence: TGTGCCACCAGCAGAGAGGGGCAGGGGAGGAATGAGCAGTTCTTC.